These 27 T cell receptor beta chains originate from one sample sequenced in a study of beta chain features in type 1 diabetes. Study-level findings and limits: Type 1 diabetes patients had moderately but significantly shorter TCRB CDR3s in all four CD4+ subsets.

These receptors lack a known antigen. Expressed TCRB transcripts were sequenced, since all the RNA that had been isolated was reverse transcribed. This table comes from immunoSEQ multiplex PCR, and its TCRdb copy is limited to in-frame clones, with some not included. This table holds a few hundred thousand clones, roughly an eighth found once. The specimen was naive CD4+ T cells from blood. The receptors shown here come from a man aged 25-45 years with type 1 diabetes.

This clone was detected only a few times. V gene TRBV18 combines with J gene TRBJ2-5, with 7 nucleotides matching TRBD2. This CDR3 comprises 15 residues. Unmatched junction bases numbered 7, after V lost 1 base and J lost 5 bases. Germline values: CDR1 KGHSH, CDR2 LQKENI. The CDR3 reads CASSPRSGTGETQYF. For the CDR3, the DNA is TGTGCCAGCTCACCACGGAGCGGGACTGGGGAGACCCAGTACTTC. Full variable domain (rest looked up from reference TRBV18 and TRBJ2-5): NAGVMQNPRHLVRRRGQEARLRCSPMKGHSHVYWYRQLPEEGLKFMVYLQKENIIDESGMPKERFSAEFPKEGPSILRIQQVVRGDSAAYFCASSPRSGTGETQYFGPGTRLLVL.

This clone was seen a handful of times. The rearrangement links TRBV28 to TRBJ2-3, with 8 bases fitting TRBD2. Germline CDR1 and CDR2: MDHEN and SYDVKM. V shed 8 bases, J shed 1 base, and the junction held 5 bases outside the gene matches. The CDR3 extends over 14 amino acids. This chain's CDR3 is CASDETSGTDTQYF. CDR3 sequence (DNA): TGTGCCAGCGACGAGACTAGCGGCACAGATACGCAGTATTTT.

The chain links TRBV28 to TRBJ1-5; D remains unclear. CDR3 length equals 17 residues. With 1 base removed from V and 4 bases from J, the gap between germline ends came to 17 bases. The germline CDR1 and CDR2 sequences are MDHEN and SYDVKM. CDR3 region: CASSLSLLEGWNQPQHF. DNA of the CDR3: TGTGCCAGCAGTTTATCCCTTTTGGAGGGTTGGAATCAGCCCCAGCATTTT. Combining the CDR3 with reference TRBV28 and TRBJ1-5 gives the whole variable domain DVKVTQSSRYLVKRTGEKVFLECVQDMDHENMFWYRQDPGLGLRLIYFSYDVKMKEKGDIPEGYSVSREKKERFSLILESASTNQTSMYLCASSLSLLEGWNQPQHFGDGTRLSIL.

The V gene is TRBV11-2, the J gene TRBJ2-2, with 7 bases identical to TRBD2. The germline V gene has CDR1 SGHAT and CDR2 FQNNGV. The CDR3 has 18 residues. With V trimmed by 5 bases and J by 1 base, 13 bases remained unmatched. DNA of the CDR3: TGTGCCAGCAGCCTCGCGGGAGAACGGGGAGTGAACACCGGGGAGCTGTTTTTT. As protein: CASSLAGERGVNTGELFF. The variable domain in full, with the rest retrieved from reference TRBV11-2 and TRBJ2-2, is EAGVAQSPRYKIIEKRQSVAFWCNPISGHATLYWYQQILGQGPKLLIQFQNNGVVDDSQLPKDRFSAERLKGVDSTLKIQPAKLEDSAVYLCASSLAGERGVNTGELFFGEGSRLTVL.

The J gene is TRBJ2-1, the V gene TRBV19; possibly TRBD2 for D (6 bases). The V end lost 4 bases, the J end lost 6 bases, and 10 bases lay between the germline ends. Per germline, CDR1 LNHDA and CDR2 SQIVND (reference sequence). The length of the CDR3 is 13 residues. CDR3 in amino acids: CASSTRGVNEQFF. CDR3 nucleotide sequence: TGTGCCAGTAGTACCCGCGGGGTCAATGAGCAGTTCTTC.

The chain joins TRBV6-5 to TRBJ1-4; TRBD1 matches at 9 bases. This CDR3 is built from 16 residues. Looked up from germline, CDR1 is MNHEY and CDR2 is SVGAGI. The trim removed 2 bases at V and 8 bases at J, leaving 9 bases unmatched. The DNA of the CDR3 is TGTGCCAGCAGTTACCGACAACAGGGGGCGGGCGAAAAACTGTTTTTT. This translates into CASSYRQQGAGEKLFF.

The chain has TRBV10-3 and TRBJ1-2; D may be TRBD1 (6 bases). The germline gives CDR1 ENHRY, CDR2 SYGVKD. The CDR3 is made up of 17 amino acids. V lost 10 bases, J lost 2 bases, and 26 bases lay in between. The CDR3 here is CANQPWGRQESNYGYTF. Written as DNA, the CDR3 is TGTGCCAATCAACCCTGGGGAAGACAGGAGTCCAACTATGGCTACACCTTC.

This clone was seen only a few times. In DNA form, the CDR3 reads TGCGCCAGCAGCTTGAGGCTAGCGATCACAGATACGCAGTATTTT. Its protein is CASSLRLAITDTQYF. The J gene is TRBJ2-3, the V gene TRBV5-1; TRBD2 might be the D (6 bases). The CDR3 runs to 15 residues. Germline assignment: CDR1 SGHRS and CDR2 YFSETQ. Trimming took 1 base from V and 2 from J, leaving 11 bases between them.

The chain is built from TRBV25-1 and TRBJ1-2; D is possibly TRBD1 (5 bases). The germline gives CDR1 MGHDK, CDR2 SYGVNS. The CDR3 extends over 12 amino acids. The V gene lost 8 bases and the J gene lost 7 bases, with 14 bases spanning the gap. CDR3 amino acids: CASAQGFGGYTF. CDR3 DNA sequence: TGTGCCAGCGCCCAGGGTTTCGGTGGCTACACCTTC.

The chain employs TRBV9 and TRBJ2-1; 8 positions agree with TRBD2. The CDR3 has 15 amino acids. CDR1 is SGDLS and CDR2 is YYNGEE in the germline V gene. Trimming removed 0 bases from V and 7 bases from J; junction bases left unmatched: 6. The DNA of the CDR3 is TGTGCCAGCAGCGTAGCGGGAGGGATTAGGAATGAGCAGTTCTTC. The encoded protein is CASSVAGGIRNEQFF.

The chain joins TRBV5-4 to TRBJ1-2, with a tentative D call TRBD1 (6 bases). In germline, CDR1 is SGHNT, CDR2 YYREEE (reference sequence). Trimming took 4 bases from V and 5 from J, leaving 18 bases between them. The CDR3 is made up of 15 amino acids. CDR3: CASSKGTSEEYGYTF. In DNA form, the CDR3 reads TGTGCCAGCAGCAAAGGGACATCCGAAGAATATGGCTACACCTTC.

The rearrangement links TRBV5-1 to TRBJ2-1; possibly TRBD2 for D (5 bases). The CDR3 extends over 16 amino acids. Trimming pared 0 bases from V and 0 bases from J, leaving 10 bases between. The V gene's germline CDR1 is SGHRS and CDR2 YFSETQ. The CDR3 loop reads CASSLEGRDSYNEQFF. As DNA, the CDR3 is TGCGCCAGCAGCTTGGAAGGCCGGGACTCCTACAATGAGCAGTTCTTC.

Concerning this clone: The same CDR3 arises from other DNA sequences in this sample as well. The rearrangement uses TRBV18 and TRBJ2-5, with TRBD2 as a possible D gene (5 bases). The ends were cut back, 3 bases at V and 4 bases at J, with 9 bases in the middle. The germline CDR1 and CDR2 sequences are KGHSH and LQKENI. The CDR3 has 13 residues. DNA of the CDR3: TGTGCCAGCTCACCGCCTGGAGGAGAGACCCAGTACTTC. Amino acids: CASSPPGGETQYF.

The sample holds many counts of this clone. The chain is built from TRBV7-2 and TRBJ2-1, with D tentatively TRBD2 (6 bases). CDR1 is SGHTA, CDR2 FQGNSA, per germline. V gave up 5 bases and J gave up 10 bases, with 12 bases separating them. The CDR3 runs 12 residues. The CDR3 spells CASSSGYLEQFF. Here the CDR3 DNA reads TGTGCCAGCAGCAGCGGGTATTTGGAGCAGTTCTTC.

V gene TRBV15 combines with J gene TRBJ2-2; D uncertain. Germline CDR1 and CDR2: LNHNV and YYDKDF (reference sequence). The CDR3 contains 13 residues. Trimming removed 5 bases at V and 3 bases at J, with 7 bases between. This chain's CDR3 is CATSELHTGELFF. As DNA, the CDR3 is TGTGCCACCAGCGAGCTGCACACCGGGGAGCTGTTTTTT. Supplemented by reference TRBV15 and TRBJ2-2, the full variable domain reads DAMVIQNPRYQVTQFGKPVTLSCSQTLNHNVMYWYQQKSSQAPKLLFHYYDKDFNNEADTPDNFQSRRPNTSFCFLDIRSPGLGDTAMYLCATSELHTGELFFGEGSRLTVL.

The chain is built from TRBV28 and TRBJ1-5; tentative D call: TRBD1 (6 bases). The V end was cut by 11 bases, the J end by 2 bases, with 10 bases between. Germline V gene sequence: CDR1 MDHEN, CDR2 SYDVKM. The length of the CDR3 is 12 residues. The CDR3 protein is CASGAGNQPQHF. CDR3 DNA sequence: TGTGCCTCAGGGGCGGGCAATCAGCCCCAGCATTTT.

This rearrangement joins TRBV20-1 to TRBJ1-1; no clear D. Trimming cost V 8 bases and J 5 bases, with 9 bases left between them. The CDR3 has 10 amino acids. CDR1 DFQATT and CDR2 SNEGSKA come from the germline V gene (reference sequence). The CDR3 reads CSPGFTEAFF. In DNA, the CDR3 is TGCAGTCCCGGGTTTACTGAAGCTTTCTTT.

In its sample, this clone was seen a few times. V gene TRBV4-2 combines with J gene TRBJ2-3; 7 bases are a match to TRBD1. The CDR3 totals 17 residues. After removal of 0 bases from V and 4 bases from J, the junction contained 10 bases not matched to a gene. Germline V gives CDR1 LGHNA, CDR2 YNFKEQ. The CDR3 region has the DNA TGTGCCAGCAGCCAAGATTTGGCCAGGGGGTCCTCAGATACGCAGTATTTT. Protein product: CASSQDLARGSSDTQYF.

The V and J genes are TRBV11-1 and TRBJ2-7; D not certain. V shed 2 bases and J shed 3 bases, with 8 bases lying between them. This CDR3 region has 13 residues. CDR1 SGHAT and CDR2 FQDESV come from the germline V gene (reference sequence). DNA for the CDR3: TGTGCCAGCAGCTTAAATGAGAACTACGAGCAGTACTTC. Protein: CASSLNENYEQYF.

The chain links TRBV5-1 to TRBJ2-1, with 7 bases that match TRBD2. Germline V gene sequence: CDR1 SGHRS, CDR2 YFSETQ. This CDR3 spans 15 amino acids. V shed 10 bases, J shed 0 bases, and the junction held 10 bases outside the gene matches. The CDR3 DNA reads TGCGCCTCTGCACTGATAGCGGGCTCCTACAATGAGCAGTTCTTC. Protein product: CASALIAGSYNEQFF.

The chain employs TRBV30 and TRBJ1-2, with a tentative D call TRBD1 (6 bases). This CDR3 spans 15 amino acids. With 0 bases removed from V and 8 bases from J, the gap between germline ends came to 19 bases. The germline V gene has CDR1 GTSNPN and CDR2 SVGIG (reference sequence). The CDR3 DNA sequence: TGTGCCTGGAGTGTAGGGGGTCTCGGACTAGGGGGCTACACCTTC. It specifies CAWSVGGLGLGGYTF.

This sequence joins TRBV10-3 and TRBJ1-2, with TRBD1 matching over 9 bases. Trimming removed 4 bases from V and 2 bases from J; junction bases left unmatched: 2. The CDR3 spans 14 residues. Germline V gene lookup returns CDR1 ENHRY and CDR2 SYGVKD. DNA for the CDR3: TGTGCCATCAGTGGCGGACAGGGGAACTATGGCTACACCTTC. Translated, it gives CAISGGQGNYGYTF.

This clone was found many times. The V and J genes are TRBV29-1 and TRBJ2-1; 8 bases align to TRBD1. V lost 7 bases to trimming and J lost 4 bases; unmatched junction nucleotides: 6. CDR1 SQVTM and CDR2 ANQGSEA come from the germline V gene. The CDR3 is 13 residues long. CDR3 coding DNA: TGCAGCGCTACCGGGACAGGATACAATGAGCAGTTCTTC. Translating gives CSATGTGYNEQFF.

This clone was seen more than once but under ten times. The genes are TRBV7-2 and TRBJ2-5; maybe TRBD2 (6 bases). CDR1 is SGHTA and CDR2 is FQGNSA in the germline V gene. This CDR3 region has 13 residues. Trimming left V 5 bases short and J 3 bases short, with 10 bases between. CDR3 DNA sequence: TGTGCCAGCAGCGCCCGGGAGAAAGAGACCCAGTACTTC. Amino acids: CASSAREKETQYF. The variable domain in full, completed from reference TRBV7-2 and TRBJ2-5, reads GAGVSQSPSNKVTEKGKDVELRCDPISGHTALYWYRQSLGQGLEFLIYFQGNSAPDKSGLPSDRFSAERTGGSVSTLTIQRTQQEDSAVYLCASSAREKETQYFGPGTRLLVL.

The table lists this clone with a few counts. The chain carries TRBV7-9 and TRBJ2-3; 11 bases are shared with TRBD2. Germline CDR1 is SEHNR and CDR2 is FQNEAQ (reference sequence). The trim removed 4 bases at V and 3 bases at J, leaving 9 bases unmatched. The CDR3 has 17 residues. The chain's CDR3 is CASSSILGTSGTDTQYF. In DNA, the CDR3 is TGTGCCAGCAGCTCTATTCTAGGGACTAGCGGAACAGATACGCAGTATTTT.

Only a few counts were recorded for this clone. The chain employs TRBV29-1 and TRBJ2-1; 8 bases map to TRBD2. Trimming cost V 7 bases and J 8 bases; bases outside gene matches: 10. The germline gives CDR1 SQVTM, CDR2 ANQGSEA. This CDR3 has 13 residues. CDR3 sequence: CSAEGTSTHEQFF. CDR3 bases: TGCAGCGCAGAGGGGACTAGTACCCATGAGCAGTTCTTC.

V gene TRBV5-1 combines with J gene TRBJ2-3, with 9 nucleotides matching TRBD1. The V and J ends lost 0 bases and 7 bases, in that order; junction bases with no gene match: 15. The CDR3 loop spans 18 amino acids. Germline lookup yields CDR1 SGHRS and CDR2 YFSETQ. The CDR3 DNA is TGCGCCAGCAGCTTGGCTTCTCCGGGACAGGGCCCTTCGAATACGCAGTATTTT. It codes for CASSLASPGQGPSNTQYF.